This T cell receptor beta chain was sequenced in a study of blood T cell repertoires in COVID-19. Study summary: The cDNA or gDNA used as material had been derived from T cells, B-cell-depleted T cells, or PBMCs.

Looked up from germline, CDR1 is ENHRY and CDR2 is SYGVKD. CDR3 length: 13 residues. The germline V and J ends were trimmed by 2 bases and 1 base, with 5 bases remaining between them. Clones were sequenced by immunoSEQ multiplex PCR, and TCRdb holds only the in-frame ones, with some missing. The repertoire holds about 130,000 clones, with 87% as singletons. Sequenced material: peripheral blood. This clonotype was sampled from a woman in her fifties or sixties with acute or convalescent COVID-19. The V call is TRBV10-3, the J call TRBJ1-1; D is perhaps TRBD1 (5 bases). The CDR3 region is CAISEGQNTEAFF. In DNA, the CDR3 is TGTGCCATCAGTGAGGGACAGAACACTGAAGCTTTCTTT.